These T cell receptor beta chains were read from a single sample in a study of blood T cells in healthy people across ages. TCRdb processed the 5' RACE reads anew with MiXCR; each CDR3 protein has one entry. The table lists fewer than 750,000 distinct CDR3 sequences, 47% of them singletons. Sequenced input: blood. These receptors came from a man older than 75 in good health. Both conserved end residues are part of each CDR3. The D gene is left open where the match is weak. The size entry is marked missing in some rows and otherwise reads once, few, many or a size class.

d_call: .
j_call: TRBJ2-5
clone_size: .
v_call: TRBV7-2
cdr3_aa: CASSTSGSTQTQYF
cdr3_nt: TGTGCCAGCAGCACTAGTGGGAGTACCCAGACCCAGTACTTC

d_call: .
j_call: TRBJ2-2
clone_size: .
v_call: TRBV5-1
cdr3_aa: CASSTDLTGELFF
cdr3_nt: TGCGCCAGCAGCACGGACCTAACCGGGGAGCTGTTTTTT

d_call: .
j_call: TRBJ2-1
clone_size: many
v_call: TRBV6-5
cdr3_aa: CASSRLSRGQYNEQFF
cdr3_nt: TGTGCCAGCAGTCGCTTGTCCAGAGGACAGTACAATGAGCAGTTCTTC

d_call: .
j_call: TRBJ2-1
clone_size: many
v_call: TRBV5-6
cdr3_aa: CASSLVAYEQFF
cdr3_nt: TGTGCCAGCAGCTTGGTGGCGTATGAGCAGTTCTTC

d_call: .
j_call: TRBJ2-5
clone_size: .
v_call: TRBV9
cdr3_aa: CASSAKGGQETQYF
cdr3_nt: TGTGCCAGCAGCGCGAAGGGAGGACAAGAGACCCAGTACTTC

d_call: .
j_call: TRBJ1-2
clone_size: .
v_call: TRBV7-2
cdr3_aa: CASSLVASRVGKDGYTF
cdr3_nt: TGTGCCAGCAGCTTAGTAGCCTCCAGGGTGGGAAAGGATGGCTACACCTTC

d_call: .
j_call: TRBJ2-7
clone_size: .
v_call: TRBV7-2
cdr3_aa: CASSLTSVSSSYEQYF
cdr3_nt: TGTGCCAGCAGCTTAACCAGTGTCAGTAGCTCCTACGAGCAGTACTTC

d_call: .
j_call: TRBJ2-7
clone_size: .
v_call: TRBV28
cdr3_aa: CASSSPSTGPFLYEQYF
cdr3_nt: TGTGCCAGCAGTTCACCGTCCACCGGGCCCTTCCTTTACGAGCAGTACTTC

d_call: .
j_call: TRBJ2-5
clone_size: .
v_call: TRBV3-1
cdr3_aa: CASSQDWSVQETQYF
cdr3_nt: TGTGCCAGCAGCCAAGATTGGTCGGTCCAAGAGACCCAGTACTTC

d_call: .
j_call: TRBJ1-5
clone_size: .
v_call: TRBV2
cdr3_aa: CASSESRGLGNQPQHF
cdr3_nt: TGTGCCAGCAGTGAAAGCAGGGGTCTTGGCAATCAGCCCCAGCATTTT

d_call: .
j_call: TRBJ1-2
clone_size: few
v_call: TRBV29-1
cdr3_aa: CSVEGGRAPPGYTF
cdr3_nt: TGCAGCGTTGAAGGGGGCCGGGCCCCTCCTGGCTACACCTTC

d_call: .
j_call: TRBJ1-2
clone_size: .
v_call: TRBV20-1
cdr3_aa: CSARKGTGYTF
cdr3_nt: TGCAGTGCTAGAAAAGGCACTGGCTACACCTTC

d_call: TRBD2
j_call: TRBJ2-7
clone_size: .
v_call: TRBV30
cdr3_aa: CAWSGAGGAYEQYF
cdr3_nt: TGTGCCTGGAGCGGGGCGGGAGGAGCCTACGAGCAGTACTTC

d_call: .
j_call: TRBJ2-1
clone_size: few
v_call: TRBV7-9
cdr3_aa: CASSAGQTYNEQFF
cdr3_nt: TGTGCCAGCAGCGCGGGACAGACCTACAATGAGCAGTTCTTC

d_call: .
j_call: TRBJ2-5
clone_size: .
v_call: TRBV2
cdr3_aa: CASNGASGETQYF
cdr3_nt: TGTGCCAGCAATGGGGCGAGCGGAGAGACCCAGTACTTC

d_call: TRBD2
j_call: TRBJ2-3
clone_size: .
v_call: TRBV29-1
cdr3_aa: CSTLLGTSLADTQYF
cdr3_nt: TGCAGCACTCTGCTGGGGACTAGCTTAGCAGATACGCAGTATTTT

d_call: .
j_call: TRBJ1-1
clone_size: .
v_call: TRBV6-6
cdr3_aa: CASSARGSEDTEAFF
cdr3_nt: TGTGCCAGCAGTGCCAGGGGAAGTGAGGACACTGAAGCTTTCTTT

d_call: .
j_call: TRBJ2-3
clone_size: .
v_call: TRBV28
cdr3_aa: CASRPSFGLEGLPDTQYF
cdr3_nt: TGTGCCAGCAGACCTTCCTTTGGTCTGGAGGGCCTTCCAGATACGCAGTATTTT

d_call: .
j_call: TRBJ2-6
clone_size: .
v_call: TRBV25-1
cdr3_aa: CASSEIGTGANVLTF
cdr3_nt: TGTGCCAGCAGTGAAATTGGGACTGGGGCCAACGTCCTGACTTTC

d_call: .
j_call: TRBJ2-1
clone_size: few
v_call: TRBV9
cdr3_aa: CASSAEGTGSSYNEQFF
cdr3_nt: TGTGCCAGCAGCGCAGAGGGGACTGGGAGCTCCTACAATGAGCAGTTCTTC

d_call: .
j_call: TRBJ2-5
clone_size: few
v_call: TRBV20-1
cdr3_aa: CSATVRGQETQYF
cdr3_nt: TGCAGTGCGACAGTTAGGGGTCAGGAGACCCAGTACTTC

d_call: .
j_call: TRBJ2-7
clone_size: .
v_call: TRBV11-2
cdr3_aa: CASSFAGTPGYEQYF
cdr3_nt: TGTGCCAGCAGCTTTGCGGGTACCCCGGGCTACGAGCAGTACTTC

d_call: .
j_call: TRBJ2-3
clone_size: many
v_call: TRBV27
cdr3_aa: CASSLVGGTQPTDTQYF
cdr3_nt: TGTGCCAGCAGTTTGGTGGGAGGTACCCAGCCCACAGATACGCAGTATTTT

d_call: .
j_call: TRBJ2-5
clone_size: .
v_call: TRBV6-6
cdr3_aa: CASSYPDSDQETQYF
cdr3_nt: TGTGCCAGCAGTTACCCTGACAGTGACCAAGAGACCCAGTACTTC

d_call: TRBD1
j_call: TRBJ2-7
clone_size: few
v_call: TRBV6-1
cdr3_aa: CASSDGTGGSYEQYF
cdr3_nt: TGTGCCAGCAGCGACGGGACAGGGGGGTCCTACGAGCAGTACTTC

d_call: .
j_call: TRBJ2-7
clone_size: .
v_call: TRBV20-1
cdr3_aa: CSAVRDRVYEQYF
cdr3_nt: TGCAGTGCGGTTCGGGACCGCGTCTACGAGCAGTACTTC

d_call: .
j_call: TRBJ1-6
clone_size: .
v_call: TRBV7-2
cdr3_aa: CASRPREGSSPLHF
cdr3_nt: TGTGCCAGCAGGCCGCGGGAGGGAAGTTCACCCCTCCACTTT

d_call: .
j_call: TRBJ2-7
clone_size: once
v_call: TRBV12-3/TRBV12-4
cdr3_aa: CASSTSNRGGYEQYF
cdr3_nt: TGTGCCAGCAGTACCTCCAACAGGGGAGGCTACGAGCAGTACTTC

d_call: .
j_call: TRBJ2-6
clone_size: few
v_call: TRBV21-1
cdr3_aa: CASSAGTVPSGANVLTF
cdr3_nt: TGTGCCAGCAGCGCCGGGACAGTCCCTTCTGGGGCCAACGTCCTGACTTTC